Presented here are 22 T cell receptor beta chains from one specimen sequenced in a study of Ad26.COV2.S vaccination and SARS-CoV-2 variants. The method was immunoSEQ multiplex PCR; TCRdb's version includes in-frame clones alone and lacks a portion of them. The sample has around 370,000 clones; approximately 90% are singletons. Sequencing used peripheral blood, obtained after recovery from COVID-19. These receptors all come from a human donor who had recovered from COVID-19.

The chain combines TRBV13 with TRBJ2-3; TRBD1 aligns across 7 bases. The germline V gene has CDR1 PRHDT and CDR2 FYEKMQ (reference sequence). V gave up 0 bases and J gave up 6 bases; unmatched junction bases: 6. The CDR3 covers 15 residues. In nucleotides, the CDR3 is TGTGCCAGCAGCTTAGGGGACTCAGGGGGTGATACGCAGTATTTT. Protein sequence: CASSLGDSGGDTQYF.

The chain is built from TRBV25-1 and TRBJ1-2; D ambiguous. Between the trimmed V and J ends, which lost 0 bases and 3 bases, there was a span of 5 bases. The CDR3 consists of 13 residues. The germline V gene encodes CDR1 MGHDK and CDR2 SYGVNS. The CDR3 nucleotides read TGTGCCAGCAGTGAATATGCGGACTATGGCTACACCTTC. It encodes CASSEYADYGYTF.

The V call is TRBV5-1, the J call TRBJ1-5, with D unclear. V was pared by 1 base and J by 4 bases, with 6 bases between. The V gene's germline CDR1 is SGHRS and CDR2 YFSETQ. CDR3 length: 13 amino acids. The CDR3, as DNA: TGCGCCAGCAGCTTGTGGACTAATCAGCCCCAGCATTTT. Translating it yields CASSLWTNQPQHF.

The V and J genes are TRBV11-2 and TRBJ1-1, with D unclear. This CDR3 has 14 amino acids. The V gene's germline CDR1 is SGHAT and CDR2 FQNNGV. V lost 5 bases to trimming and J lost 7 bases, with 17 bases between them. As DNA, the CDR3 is TGTGCCAGCAGCCAACTGAAAGGACGGTATGAAGCTTTCTTT. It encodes CASSQLKGRYEAFF. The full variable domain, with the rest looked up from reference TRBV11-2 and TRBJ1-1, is EAGVAQSPRYKIIEKRQSVAFWCNPISGHATLYWYQQILGQGPKLLIQFQNNGVVDDSQLPKDRFSAERLKGVDSTLKIQPAKLEDSAVYLCASSQLKGRYEAFFGQGTRLTVV.

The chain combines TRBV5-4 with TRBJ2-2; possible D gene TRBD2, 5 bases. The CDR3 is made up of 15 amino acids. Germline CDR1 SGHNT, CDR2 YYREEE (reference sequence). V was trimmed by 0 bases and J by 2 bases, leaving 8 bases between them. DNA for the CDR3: TGTGCCAGCAGCTTGGCGGGAATCAACACCGGGGAGCTGTTTTTT. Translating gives CASSLAGINTGELFF.

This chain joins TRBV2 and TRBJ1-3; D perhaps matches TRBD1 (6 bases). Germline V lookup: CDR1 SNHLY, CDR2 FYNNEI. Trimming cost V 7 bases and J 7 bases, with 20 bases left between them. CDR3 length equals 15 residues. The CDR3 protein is CASTETGGAGNTIYF. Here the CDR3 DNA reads TGTGCCAGCACCGAAACCGGGGGCGCGGGGAACACCATATATTTT.

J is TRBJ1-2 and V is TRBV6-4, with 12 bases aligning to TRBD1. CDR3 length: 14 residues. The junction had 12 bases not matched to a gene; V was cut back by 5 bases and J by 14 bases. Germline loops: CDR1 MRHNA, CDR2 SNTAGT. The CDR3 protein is CASSQQPGQGARTF. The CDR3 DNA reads TGTGCCAGCAGTCAACAACCGGGACAGGGGGCGCGTACCTTC.

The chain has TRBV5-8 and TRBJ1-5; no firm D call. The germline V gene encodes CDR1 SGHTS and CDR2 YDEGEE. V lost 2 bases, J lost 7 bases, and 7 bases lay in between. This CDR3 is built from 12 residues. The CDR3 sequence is CASSFLGQPQHF. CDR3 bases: TGTGCCAGCAGCTTTTTGGGACAGCCCCAGCATTTT.

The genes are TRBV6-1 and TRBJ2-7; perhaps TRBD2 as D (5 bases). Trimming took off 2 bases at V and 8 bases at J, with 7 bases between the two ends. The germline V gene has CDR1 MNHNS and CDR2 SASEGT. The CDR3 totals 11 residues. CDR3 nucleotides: TGTGCCAGCAGTGAACTAGCTCAGCAGTACTTC. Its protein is CASSELAQQYF.

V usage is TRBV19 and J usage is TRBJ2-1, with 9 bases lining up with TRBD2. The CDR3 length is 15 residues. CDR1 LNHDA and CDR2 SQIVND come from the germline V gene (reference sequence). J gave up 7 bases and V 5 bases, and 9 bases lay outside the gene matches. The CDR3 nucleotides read TGTGCCAGTAGTGTGGTTAGCGGGGGAGGAAATGAGCAGTTCTTC. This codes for CASSVVSGGGNEQFF.

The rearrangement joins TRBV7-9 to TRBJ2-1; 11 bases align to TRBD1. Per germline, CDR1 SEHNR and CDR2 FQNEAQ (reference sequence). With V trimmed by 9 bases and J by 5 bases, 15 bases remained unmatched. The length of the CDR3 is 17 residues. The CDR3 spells CASRPLPGQGAHNEQFF. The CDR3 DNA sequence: TGTGCCAGTCGACCCCTTCCTGGACAGGGGGCCCACAATGAGCAGTTCTTC.

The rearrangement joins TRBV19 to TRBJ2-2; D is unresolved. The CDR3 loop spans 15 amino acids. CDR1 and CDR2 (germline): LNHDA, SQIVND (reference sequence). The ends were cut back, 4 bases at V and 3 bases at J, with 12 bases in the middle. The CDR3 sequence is CASSKGLSDTGELFF. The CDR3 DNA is TGTGCCAGTAGTAAAGGGCTAAGCGACACCGGGGAGCTGTTTTTT.

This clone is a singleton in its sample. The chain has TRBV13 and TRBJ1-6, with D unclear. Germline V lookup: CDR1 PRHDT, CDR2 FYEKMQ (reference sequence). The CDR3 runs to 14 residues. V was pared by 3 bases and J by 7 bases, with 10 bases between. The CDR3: CASSFGRNNSPLHF. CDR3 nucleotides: TGTGCCAGCAGCTTTGGCAGGAACAATTCACCCCTCCACTTT.

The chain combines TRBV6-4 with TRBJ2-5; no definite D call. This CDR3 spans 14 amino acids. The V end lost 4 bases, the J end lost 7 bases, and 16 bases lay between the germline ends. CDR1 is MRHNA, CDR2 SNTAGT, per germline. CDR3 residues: CASSVNYNVGTQYF. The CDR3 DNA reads TGTGCCAGCAGTGTCAACTATAATGTAGGGACCCAGTACTTC.

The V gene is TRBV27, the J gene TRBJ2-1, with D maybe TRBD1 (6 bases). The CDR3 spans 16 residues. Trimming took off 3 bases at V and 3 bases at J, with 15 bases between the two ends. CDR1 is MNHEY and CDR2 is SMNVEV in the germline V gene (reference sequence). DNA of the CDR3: TGTGCCAGCAGTTTCCGGCGAACAGGGAGCTACAATGAGCAGTTCTTC. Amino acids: CASSFRRTGSYNEQFF.

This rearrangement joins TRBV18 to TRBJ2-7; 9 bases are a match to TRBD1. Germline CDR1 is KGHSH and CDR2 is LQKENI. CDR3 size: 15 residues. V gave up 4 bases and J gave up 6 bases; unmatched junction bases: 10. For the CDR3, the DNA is TGTGCCAGCTCACAACCGGGACAGGGATCTGGCGAGCAGTACTTC. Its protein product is CASSQPGQGSGEQYF.

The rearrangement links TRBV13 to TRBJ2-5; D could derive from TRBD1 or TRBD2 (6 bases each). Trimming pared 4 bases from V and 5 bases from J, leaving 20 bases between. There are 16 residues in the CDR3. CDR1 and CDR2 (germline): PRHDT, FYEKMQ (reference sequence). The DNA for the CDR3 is TGTGCCAGCAGCTCTGGACTAAATGGGGGGCTGGAGACCCAGTACTTC. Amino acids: CASSSGLNGGLETQYF.

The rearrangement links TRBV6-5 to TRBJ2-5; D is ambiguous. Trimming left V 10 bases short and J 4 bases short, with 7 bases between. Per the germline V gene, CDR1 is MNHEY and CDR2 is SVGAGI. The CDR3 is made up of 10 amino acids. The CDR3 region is CATYRETQYF. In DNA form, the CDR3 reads TGTGCCACCTATAGAGAGACCCAGTACTTC.

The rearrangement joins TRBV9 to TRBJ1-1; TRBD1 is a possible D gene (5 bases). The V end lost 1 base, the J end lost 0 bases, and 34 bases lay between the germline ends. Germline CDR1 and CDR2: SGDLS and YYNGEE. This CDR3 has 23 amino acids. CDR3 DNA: TGTGCCAGCAGCGTAAACCCAAGTCCCGGGGACTCCCAGGCGGCGGCCATGAACACTGAAGCTTTCTTT. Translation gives CASSVNPSPGDSQAAAMNTEAFF.

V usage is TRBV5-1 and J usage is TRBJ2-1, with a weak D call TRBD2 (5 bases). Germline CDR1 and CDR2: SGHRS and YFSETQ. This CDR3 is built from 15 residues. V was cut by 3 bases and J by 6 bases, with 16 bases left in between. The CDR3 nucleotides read TGCGCCAGCAGCTCCCGGGGAGAACGTGGCAATGAGCAGTTCTTC. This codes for CASSSRGERGNEQFF.

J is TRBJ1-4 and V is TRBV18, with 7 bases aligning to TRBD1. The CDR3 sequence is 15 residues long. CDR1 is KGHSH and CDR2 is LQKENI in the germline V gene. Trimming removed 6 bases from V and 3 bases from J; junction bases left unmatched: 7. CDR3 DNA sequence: TGTGCCAGCTCCGTAGAGACAGGGCCTAATGAAAAACTGTTTTTT. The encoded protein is CASSVETGPNEKLFF.

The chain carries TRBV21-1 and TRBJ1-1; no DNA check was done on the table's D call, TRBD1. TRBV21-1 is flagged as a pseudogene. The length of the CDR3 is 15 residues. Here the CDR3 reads CASSSFGQGWGEAFF. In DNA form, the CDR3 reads TGTGCCAGCAGTTCTTTCGGACAGGGCTGGGGTGAAGCTTTCTTT.